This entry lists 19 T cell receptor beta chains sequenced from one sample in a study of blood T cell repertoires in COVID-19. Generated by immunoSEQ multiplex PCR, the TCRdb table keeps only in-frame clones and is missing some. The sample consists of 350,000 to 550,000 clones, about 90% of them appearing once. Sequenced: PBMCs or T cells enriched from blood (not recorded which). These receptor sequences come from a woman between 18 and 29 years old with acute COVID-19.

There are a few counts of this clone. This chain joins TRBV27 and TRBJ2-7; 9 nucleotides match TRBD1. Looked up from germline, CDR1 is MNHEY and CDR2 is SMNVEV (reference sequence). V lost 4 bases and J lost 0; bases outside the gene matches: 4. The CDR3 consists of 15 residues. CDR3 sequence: CASSSGQGSSYEQYF. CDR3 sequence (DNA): TGTGCCAGCAGTTCGGGACAGGGTAGCTCCTACGAGCAGTACTTC.

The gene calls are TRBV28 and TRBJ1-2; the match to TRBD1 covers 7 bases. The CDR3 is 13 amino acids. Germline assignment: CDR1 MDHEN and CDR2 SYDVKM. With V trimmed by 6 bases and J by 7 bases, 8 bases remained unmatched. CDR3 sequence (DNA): TGTGCCAGCAGACTACAGGGGTGGAGTGGCTACACCTTC. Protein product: CASRLQGWSGYTF.

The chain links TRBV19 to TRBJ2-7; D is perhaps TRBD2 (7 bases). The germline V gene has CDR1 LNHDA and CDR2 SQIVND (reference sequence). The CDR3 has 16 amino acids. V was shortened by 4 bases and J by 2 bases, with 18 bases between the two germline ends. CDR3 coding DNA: TGTGCCAGTAGTACAACCAACAGGGCGGGGGCCTACGAGCAGTACTTC. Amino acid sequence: CASSTTNRAGAYEQYF.

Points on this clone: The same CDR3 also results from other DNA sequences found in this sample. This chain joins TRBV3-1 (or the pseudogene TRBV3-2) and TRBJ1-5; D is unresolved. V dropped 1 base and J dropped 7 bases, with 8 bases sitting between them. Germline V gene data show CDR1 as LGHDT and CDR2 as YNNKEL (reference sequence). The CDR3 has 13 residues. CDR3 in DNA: TGTGCCAGCAGCCAAGGGGGAGGACAGCCCCAGCATTTT. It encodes CASSQGGGQPQHF.

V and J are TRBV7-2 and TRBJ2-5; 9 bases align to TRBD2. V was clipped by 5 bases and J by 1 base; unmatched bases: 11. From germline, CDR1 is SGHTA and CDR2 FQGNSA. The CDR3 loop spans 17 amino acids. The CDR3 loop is CASSLAQRTSAQETQYF. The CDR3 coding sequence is TGTGCCAGCAGCCTGGCCCAAAGGACTAGCGCCCAAGAGACCCAGTACTTC.

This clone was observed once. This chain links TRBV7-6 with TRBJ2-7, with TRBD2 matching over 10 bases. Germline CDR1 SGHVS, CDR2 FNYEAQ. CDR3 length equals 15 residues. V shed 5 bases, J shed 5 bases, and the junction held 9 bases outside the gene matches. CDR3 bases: TGTGCCAGCAGCCCCCGCAGCGGGAGGGACCACGAGCAGTACTTC. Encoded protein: CASSPRSGRDHEQYF.

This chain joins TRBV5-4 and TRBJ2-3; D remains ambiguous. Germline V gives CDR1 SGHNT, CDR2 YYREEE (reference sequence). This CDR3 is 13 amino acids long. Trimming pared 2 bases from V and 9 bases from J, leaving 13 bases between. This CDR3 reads CASSFDVERTQYF. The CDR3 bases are TGTGCCAGCAGCTTCGACGTGGAGAGGACGCAGTATTTT.

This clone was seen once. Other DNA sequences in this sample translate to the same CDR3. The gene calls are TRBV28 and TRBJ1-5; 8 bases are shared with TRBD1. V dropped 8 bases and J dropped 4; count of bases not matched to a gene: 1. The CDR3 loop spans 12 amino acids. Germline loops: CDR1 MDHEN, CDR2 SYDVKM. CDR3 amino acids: CASRQGNQPQHF. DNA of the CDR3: TGTGCCAGCCGACAGGGGAATCAGCCCCAGCATTTT. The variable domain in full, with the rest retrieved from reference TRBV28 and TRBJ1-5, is DVKVTQSSRYLVKRTGEKVFLECVQDMDHENMFWYRQDPGLGLRLIYFSYDVKMKEKGDIPEGYSVSREKKERFSLILESASTNQTSMYLCASRQGNQPQHFGDGTRLSIL.

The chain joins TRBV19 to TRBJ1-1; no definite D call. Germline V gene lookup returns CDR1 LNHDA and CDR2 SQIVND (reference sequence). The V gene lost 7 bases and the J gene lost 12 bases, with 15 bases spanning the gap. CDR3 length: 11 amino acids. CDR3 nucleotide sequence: TGTGCCAGTATAACGACCGGGAAGACTTTCTTT. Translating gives CASITTGKTFF.

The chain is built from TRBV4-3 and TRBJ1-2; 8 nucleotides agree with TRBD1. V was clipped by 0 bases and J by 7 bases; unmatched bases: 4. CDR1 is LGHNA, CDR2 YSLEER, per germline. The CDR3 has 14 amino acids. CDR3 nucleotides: TGCGCCAGCAGCCAAGAAAGGACAGGGTCTGGCTACACCTTC. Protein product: CASSQERTGSGYTF.

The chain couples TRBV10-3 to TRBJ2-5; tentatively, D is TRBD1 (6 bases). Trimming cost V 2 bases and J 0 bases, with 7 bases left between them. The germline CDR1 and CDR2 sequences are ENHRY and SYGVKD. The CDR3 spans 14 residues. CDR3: CAISERTDQETQYF. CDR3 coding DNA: TGTGCCATCAGTGAGAGGACAGACCAAGAGACCCAGTACTTC.

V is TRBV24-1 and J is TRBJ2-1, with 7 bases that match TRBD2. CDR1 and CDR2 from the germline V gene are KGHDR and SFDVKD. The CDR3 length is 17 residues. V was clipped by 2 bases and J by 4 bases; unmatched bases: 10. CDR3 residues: CATSDSGGAGGYNEQFF. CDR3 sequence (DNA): TGTGCCACCAGTGATTCGGGGGGAGCGGGCGGATACAATGAGCAGTTCTTC.

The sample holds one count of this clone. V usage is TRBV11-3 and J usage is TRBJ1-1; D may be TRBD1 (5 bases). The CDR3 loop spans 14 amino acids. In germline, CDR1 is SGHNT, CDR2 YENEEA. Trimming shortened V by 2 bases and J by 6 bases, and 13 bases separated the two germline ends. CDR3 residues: CASSLSGEYSEAFF. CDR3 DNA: TGTGCCAGCAGCTTATCGGGGGAATACTCTGAAGCTTTCTTT.

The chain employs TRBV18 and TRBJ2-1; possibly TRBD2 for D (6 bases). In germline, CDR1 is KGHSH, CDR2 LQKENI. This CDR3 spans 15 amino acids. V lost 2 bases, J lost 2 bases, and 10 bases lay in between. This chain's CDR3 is CASSPGAGTYNEQFF. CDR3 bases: TGTGCCAGCTCACCAGGGGCGGGGACCTACAATGAGCAGTTCTTC.

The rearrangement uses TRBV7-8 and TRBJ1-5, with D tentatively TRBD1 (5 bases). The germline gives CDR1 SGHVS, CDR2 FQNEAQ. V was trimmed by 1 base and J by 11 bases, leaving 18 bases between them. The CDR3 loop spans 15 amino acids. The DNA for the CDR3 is TGTGCCAGCAGCTTAGAGCGGACGGCCGGGGGGGCCCAGCATTTT. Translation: CASSLERTAGGAQHF.

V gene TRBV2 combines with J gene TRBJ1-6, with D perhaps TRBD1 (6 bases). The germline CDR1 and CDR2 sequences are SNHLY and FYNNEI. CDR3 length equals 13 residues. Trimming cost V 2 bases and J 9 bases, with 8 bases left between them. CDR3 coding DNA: TGTGCCAGCAGTGAACAGGGGCGTTCACCCCTCCACTTT. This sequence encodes CASSEQGRSPLHF.

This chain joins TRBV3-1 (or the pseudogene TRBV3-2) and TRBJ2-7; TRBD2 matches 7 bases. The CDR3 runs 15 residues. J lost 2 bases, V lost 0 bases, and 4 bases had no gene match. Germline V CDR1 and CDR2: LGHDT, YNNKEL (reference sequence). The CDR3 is CASSQDRLAAYEQYF. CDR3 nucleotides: TGTGCCAGCAGCCAAGATAGGCTAGCGGCCTACGAGCAGTACTTC.

CDR3 sequence: CASSVGGLPAYEQYF. Written as DNA, the CDR3 is TGTGCCAGCAGCGTAGGCGGACTCCCTGCCTACGAGCAGTACTTC. The chain employs TRBV9 and TRBJ2-7; TRBD2 might be the D (5 bases). V was cut by 0 bases and J by 2 bases, with 12 bases left in between. CDR3 length: 15 amino acids. From germline, CDR1 is SGDLS and CDR2 YYNGEE.

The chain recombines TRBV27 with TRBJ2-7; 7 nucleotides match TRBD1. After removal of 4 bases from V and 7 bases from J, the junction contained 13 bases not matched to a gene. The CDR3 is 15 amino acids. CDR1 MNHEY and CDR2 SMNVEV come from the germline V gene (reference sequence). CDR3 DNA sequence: TGTGCCAGCAGTTCCAAGGGGACAGTCGGAGGAGAGCAGTACTTC. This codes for CASSSKGTVGGEQYF.